The TCR beta chain described here comes from a study of cytomegalovirus exposure and HLA in healthy donors (dated by TCRdb to about 2017). For the wider study: In an earlier analysis of fewer than 750 of the donors, around 300 Gb of sequence data and approximately 100 million unique TCR beta sequences from about 190 million T cells were reported. Roughly 290 gigabases of sequencing data and approximately 92 million unique TCR sequences made up an early release that covered 500 to 650 HLA-typed donors. Of the 398 genotyped donors, 81% fell in the genetic ancestry cluster associated with self-reported Caucasian donors. The study was designed to test whether signatures of past pathogen exposure could be identified by cataloging public T cell receptors. The study used immunosequencing to profile the T cell repertoires of approximately 640 subjects and linked those repertoires to cytomegalovirus serostatus. In addition to the first cohort of hundreds of subjects, a separate validation cohort of 120 different subjects was used. The study combined high-throughput TCR immunosequencing, statistical association of individual TCRs with disease status, and machine learning to predict cytomegalovirus infection status. In a later analysis, previously published TCR beta repertoires from 666 donors were re-analyzed and high-resolution HLA genotyping was added so that TCR occurrence patterns could be studied. In the later analysis, no new phenotypic data were used to find candidate immune exposures; instead, reliance was placed on TCR beta sequences and their occurrence across donors. In an earlier analysis of roughly 580 of the donors, high-throughput TCR beta sequencing was used to judge whether each TCR beta V gene segment behaved as functional or pseudogenic. Donor age, sex, ethnicity and CMV serostatus were compiled together with the repertoire data. Genome-wide SNP genotypes for about 65% of the 666 donors were used in a later genetic analysis, which treated that subset as a discovery cohort. All discovery cohort repertoires had been generated using a single sequencing platform. HLA typing covered class I and class II loci at four-digit resolution. The number of typed donors differed by locus: 629-630 for A, B, C, DRB1 and DQB1; 500 to 550 for DQA1; approximately 610 for DPA1; and 400 to 480 for DPB1. About five DR-DQ haplotypes were handled as single units for association and clustering because linkage in the cohort was strong. Among roughly 400 genotyped donors of the cohort, an average of around 240,000 unique TCR beta nucleotide sequences was sequenced per donor, of which about 18% were non-productive.

Measured from the cysteine to the phenylalanine, the CDR3 is 18 residues long. The CDR3 DNA has 54 bases and is translated from base 1. Per the germline V gene, SGHTA is the CDR1 and FQGNSA is the CDR2. Trimming leaves V shorter by 7 bases and J shorter by 4 bases, with the junction holding 18 bases beyond the gene matches. Of note for this clone: Its target antigen remains unknown. Per-base quality was not reported, and no clone a single base away is much larger than it.

Study-wide findings and limitations: In vitro tests confirmed that a few of the cytomegalovirus-associated TCR beta chains recognize cytomegalovirus antigens. A cluster of highly shared sequence variants was judged likely to be a technical artifact of the sequencing pipeline. In a later analysis, TCR association rates were found to vary across HLA loci, with the most associated TCRs seen for DRB1 alleles and the fewest for HLA-C alleles. The study gave a list of roughly 150 TCR beta chains associated with cytomegalovirus. Compared with equally common non-associated chains, HLA-associated TCR beta chains in a later analysis were more clonally expanded and had lower generation probabilities. The authors suggested that the approach could potentially be extended to other disease states and immunological phenotypes. A later genetic analysis associated a missense DCLRE1C variant with V-gene and J-gene trimming of TCR beta chains, and an independent cohort replicated the association. Compared with the roughly 700-donor mean, donors in an Asian-associated ancestry cluster had fewer N-insertions in productive TCRs, according to a later genetic analysis. Assigning TCR associations to individual alleles was difficult when HLA alleles, especially DR and DQ, strongly co-occurred. Correlated functional status among segregating V segments might be attributable to linkage disequilibrium, but an unknown experimental factor could not be ruled out. Roughly uniform sequencing depth across donors was assumed in presence/absence analyses, although this assumption may not hold. The earlier analysis of about 600 of the donors excluded approximately 17 rarely observed V segments, including chromosome 9 orphons, because counts were too low. The only immune exposure information available for the cohort was CMV serostatus. Because HLA typing was missing for some donors at each locus, association tests included only the typed subset. According to a later analysis, most CMV-associated TCR beta chains appeared to be HLA-restricted, and the HLA associations seemed to be driven largely by CMV exposure. In an earlier analysis of some 640 of the donors, most TCR beta V segments were observed in productive rearrangements about 87% or about 30% of the time, broadly matching IMGT annotations. The classifier was reported to diagnose cytomegalovirus status with high specificity and sensitivity in both the original cohort and the validation cohort. While some public TCRs were present in many individuals, most TCR sequences turned up only very rarely across donors. A further reported finding was that TCR beta sequences accurately predicted the HLA-A and HLA-B alleles for most subjects in the first cohort. This cohort had only TCR beta chains sequenced, and the lack of alpha or paired-chain data limited which features could be detected. A later analysis reported that several top co-occurrence clusters appeared linked to parvovirus B19, influenza, CMV and Epstein-Barr virus. Specific HLA alleles were associated with about 17,000 TCR beta sequences at a false discovery rate of 0.05 in a later analysis. Because the 87-base-pair reads could not distinguish some IMGT-functional V segments, including TRBV6-2 and TRBV6-3, those segments were excluded.

The cohort comprised 550 to 700 healthy bone marrow donors. At the time of sampling, all cohort members were nominally healthy, though unrecorded immune exposures were likely present. The donor was CMV seronegative and belonged to the group of 320 or so seronegative cohort members. A peripheral blood sample was provided by each donor, and peripheral blood mononuclear cells were used for TCR beta sequencing. Genomic DNA was extracted from the blood cell samples with the Qiagen DNeasy Blood Extraction Kit. Library preparation used the immunoSEQ multiplex PCR assay. For the multiplex PCR, a mixture combining 60 forward primers for TCR Vbeta segments and 13 reverse primers for TCR Jbeta segments was used. A multiplex PCR assay on genomic DNA amplified the CDR3 region of rearranged TCR beta genes. Amplified TCR beta libraries were sequenced as 87-base-pair reads on the Illumina HiSeq System. Under the source paper's analysis protocol: A later analysis tallied tens of millions of unique TCR beta chains across the 610 or so repertoires, and some 10 million of those chains were shared by two or more donors. A nearest-neighbor algorithm error-corrected the raw reads and collapsed the reads into unique sequences, merging closely related sequences to remove PCR and sequencing errors. CDR3 sequences were aligned to IMGT reference sequences to assign V, D and J gene segments. For a sequence to be retained, a match of at least six nucleotides was required to both a V gene segment and a J gene segment. Rearrangements were classified as productive when the CDR3 lacked stop codons and remained in frame with V and J, and all other rearrangements were classified as non-productive. Following IMGT convention, CDR3 was defined as the stretch from the second conserved V-encoded cysteine up to the conserved J-encoded phenylalanine. The earlier analysis of about 610 of the donors excluded sequences that lacked an unambiguous match to a single V gene segment. In an earlier analysis of approximately 590 of the donors, V segments were called functional above 56.7% productive rearrangements and were called segregating when the between-donor standard deviation exceeded 5%. A statistical classification framework was developed to diagnose cytomegalovirus status using the catalog of TCR beta chain sequences. V and J gene assignment, in a later analysis, came from comparing TCR nucleotide sequences with IMGT/GENE-DB human TR gene sequences. A later analysis assigned CDR3 sequences and most-parsimonious VDJ recombination scenarios with the TCRdist pipeline. In a later analysis, each TCR beta chain was defined by its CDR3 amino acid sequence together with its V-gene family, and reads lacking a unique V-gene family were excluded. As a way to deal with suspected cross-contamination and a sequencing artifact, a later analysis dropped more than 500 nucleotide sequences that were highly shared and had low generation probability. For each public chain, a later analysis derived a clonal expansion index from normalized ranks of inferred template counts within each repertoire. A later analysis computed generation probabilities with a VDJ recombination model fitted to out-of-frame rearrangements, and checked the results against IGoR. In a later analysis, TCR-TCR, TCR-HLA and TCR-CMV co-occurrence was scored with hypergeometric tests, and a repertoire-size bias correction was applied to TCR pairs. False discovery rates were estimated in a later analysis by permuting HLA or CMV assignments 20 times. In a later analysis, co-occurring TCRs were grouped with DBSCAN, and TCRdist sequence similarity was added when clustering was performed within HLA-allele-positive subsets. For co-occurrence clustering, repertoires with fewer than 30,000 or more than 120,000 public chains were excluded, along with a handful of repertoires with anomalous nucleotide sharing. TCRdb took this table from immuneACCESS and kept in-frame rearrangements with V and J called. Such tables lack part of the clones; where checked against another copy, unresolved V genes explain under half of the gap, and the rest is unexplained. The V and J calls and the clone size are those of that table, but D and trimming were determined from the DNA. A total of fewer than 120,000 clones appear in this sample, over 65% of them only once. The top ten hold approximately 1.3% of the sample.

The sample consisted of PBMCs. This TCR came from a woman in her 30s in good health and CMV-seronegative. The chain is assembled from TRBV7-2 and TRBJ2-5; 10 nucleotides in the junction match TRBD1. At the DNA level, the sequence is TGTGCCAGCACCGAAAGCCTGACCGACAGGGGGCACGTAGAGACCCAGTACTTC. Its protein product is CASTESLTDRGHVETQYF.